This T cell receptor (beta chain) was sequenced during a study of metastatic and nonmetastatic thyroid tumors. There are many counts of this clone. The antigen is undetermined. General observations from the study: When malignant thyroid tumors were compared with benign nodules, TCR beta diversity was reportedly significantly higher in the malignant tumors. This held in both blood and tumor samples.

This CDR3 has 15 amino acids. V was shortened by 2 bases and J by 1 base, with 11 bases between the two germline ends. Germline V gene sequence: CDR1 MNHEY, CDR2 SMNVEV (reference sequence). No treatment of any kind had been given to any patient before thyroid surgery. Per the study methods: Using the CDR3 differences seen across clinicopathological groups, the authors built a distant-metastasis classifier for papillary thyroid cancer, which was meant to discriminate distant-metastatic patients. MiXCR re-clonotyped the PCR reads for TCRdb. These V and J calls are TCRdb output, not the study's own analysis. The sample contains 30,000 to 40,000 clones, more than 25% of which appear only once.

The chain carries TRBV27 and TRBJ1-1; tentative D call: TRBD1 (5 bases). This sequence was found in a female donor with papillary thyroid cancer or a benign thyroid nodule (not recorded which). Some clones in this sample may be carry-over from other donors' samples. The sequencing sample was made of blood. CDR3 coding DNA: TGTGCCAGCAGTTTAGTGCCGGGGGGGAACACTGAAGCTTTCTTT. Amino acid sequence: CASSLVPGGNTEAFF.